The 20 T cell receptor beta chains reported below all come from one sample, sequenced in a study of shared clonotypes between healthy human individuals. TCRdb's table, derived via immunoSEQ multiplex PCR, lists solely in-frame clones and lacks some. The repertoire holds fewer than 2.5 million clones, with 80% to 95% as singletons. The specimen sequenced was naive CD4+ T cells from PBMCs. Subset in this sample: CD45RA+ positively selected. Receptor source: a man aged 18 to 29 in good health. Some clones in this sample may be carry-over from other donors' samples.

The chain couples TRBV7-2 to TRBJ2-1, with D perhaps TRBD1 (5 bases). CDR1 is SGHTA and CDR2 is FQGNSA in the germline V gene. V lost 0 bases to trimming and J lost 5 bases, with 8 bases between them. The CDR3 sequence is 14 residues long. The CDR3, as DNA: TGTGCCAGCAGCTTAGCTCAGGGCAACAATGAGCAGTTCTTC. This translates into CASSLAQGNNEQFF.

This sequence joins TRBV27 and TRBJ2-1; possible D gene TRBD2, 5 bases. The CDR3 covers 15 residues. The V gene's germline CDR1 is MNHEY and CDR2 SMNVEV (reference sequence). V was cut by 2 bases and J by 4 bases, with 12 bases left in between. CDR3: CASSLTGNTYNEQFF. CDR3 bases: TGTGCCAGCAGTTTAACCGGGAACACGTACAATGAGCAGTTCTTC.

The chain recombines TRBV27 with TRBJ1-1, with 9 bases identical to TRBD1. The CDR3 has 15 amino acids. V lost 5 bases and J lost 5; bases outside the gene matches: 9. Germline V gene sequence: CDR1 MNHEY, CDR2 SMNVEV (reference sequence). This chain's CDR3 is CASSPRTGARTEAFF. The CDR3 DNA sequence: TGTGCCAGCAGTCCAAGGACAGGGGCAAGGACTGAAGCTTTCTTT.

The chain recombines TRBV30 with TRBJ1-2; tentatively, D is TRBD1 (6 bases). The V end was cut by 1 base, the J end by 3 bases, with 9 bases between. This CDR3 is built from 13 residues. The germline CDR1 and CDR2 sequences are GTSNPN and SVGIG (reference sequence). CDR3: CAWSAGDDYGYTF. The CDR3 DNA reads as TGTGCCTGGAGTGCAGGGGACGACTATGGCTACACCTTC.

V is TRBV28 and J is TRBJ1-2, with TRBD1 as a possible D gene (6 bases). Trimming removed 7 bases from V and 4 bases from J, with 13 bases in between. Per the germline V gene, CDR1 is MDHEN and CDR2 is SYDVKM. This CDR3 region has 13 residues. The CDR3 is CASIPRQAYGYTF. Here the CDR3 DNA reads TGTGCCAGCATCCCGAGACAGGCCTATGGCTACACCTTC.

The CDR3 DNA is TGTGCCAGTAGTATAGATCAAGGAACCAGCTACGAGCAGTACTTC. Protein product: CASSIDQGTSYEQYF. The chain carries TRBV19 and TRBJ2-7; D not resolved. Trimming took off 0 bases at V and 3 bases at J, with 12 bases between the two ends. CDR3 length: 15 amino acids. Germline loops: CDR1 LNHDA, CDR2 SQIVND (reference sequence).

The rearrangement links TRBV28 to TRBJ2-1, with D perhaps TRBD1 or TRBD2 (5 bases each). V shed 5 bases and J shed 4 bases, with 15 bases lying between them. Germline CDR1 is MDHEN and CDR2 is SYDVKM. The CDR3 totals 15 residues. DNA for the CDR3: TGTGCCAGCAGTCAGGGCCTAGGGAGATACAATGAGCAGTTCTTC. It specifies CASSQGLGRYNEQFF.

The chain joins TRBV2 to TRBJ2-3; tentative D call: TRBD2 (6 bases). The CDR3 spans 14 residues. Per the germline V gene, CDR1 is SNHLY and CDR2 is FYNNEI. V lost 7 bases to trimming and J lost 0 bases, with 11 bases between them. Here the CDR3 reads CASTATRSTDTQYF. CDR3 in DNA: TGTGCCAGCACCGCGACTAGAAGCACAGATACGCAGTATTTT. Based on the CDR3 plus reference TRBV2 and TRBJ2-3, the full variable domain is EPEVTQTPSHQVTQMGQEVILRCVPISNHLYFYWYRQILGQKVEFLVSFYNNEISEKSEIFDDQFSVERPDGSNFTLKIRSTKLEDSAMYFCASTATRSTDTQYFGPGTRLTVL.

The chain carries TRBV18 and TRBJ2-1, with D possibly matching TRBD2 (6 bases). The CDR3 totals 14 residues. Looked up from germline, CDR1 is KGHSH and CDR2 is LQKENI. The germline V and J ends were trimmed by 2 bases and 9 bases, with 14 bases remaining between them. CDR3 DNA sequence: TGTGCCAGCTCACCAGGGATAGGGACTGGTGAGCAGTTCTTC. Its translation is CASSPGIGTGEQFF.

A note on this clone: This sample includes further DNA sequences coding for the same CDR3. V usage is TRBV28 and J usage is TRBJ2-7; 8 nucleotides line up with TRBD2. This CDR3 spans 14 amino acids. The germline CDR1 and CDR2 sequences are MDHEN and SYDVKM. J was trimmed by 2 bases and V by 2 bases; bases with no gene match: 2. The CDR3 sequence is CASSLTGGPYEQYF. The CDR3 coding sequence is TGTGCCAGCAGTTTAACGGGAGGGCCCTACGAGCAGTACTTC.

This chain uses TRBV7-2 with TRBJ2-1; 7 nucleotides align to TRBD1. There are 17 residues in the CDR3. The junction had 12 bases not matched to a gene; V was cut back by 5 bases and J by 2 bases. Germline V lookup: CDR1 SGHTA, CDR2 FQGNSA. CDR3 residues: CASSLGSGTATYNEQFF. The CDR3 coding sequence is TGTGCCAGCAGCCTCGGCTCCGGGACAGCTACCTACAATGAGCAGTTCTTC.

This chain connects TRBV5-1 to TRBJ2-1; 10 bases fit TRBD2. The CDR3 extends over 15 amino acids. Germline V lookup: CDR1 SGHRS, CDR2 YFSETQ. V trimming: 1 base; J trimming: 8 bases; junction bases outside the gene matches: 6. This chain's CDR3 is CASSLSGRALDEQFF. The DNA of the CDR3 is TGCGCCAGCAGCTTGAGCGGGAGGGCCCTAGATGAGCAGTTCTTC.

Concerning this clone: This may stem from a read error, because a much larger clone lies one nucleotide away. The chain employs TRBV7-8 and TRBJ1-5; 7 bases line up with TRBD1. The CDR3 spans 13 residues. The J segment lost 5 bases and the V segment lost 2 bases, leaving 0 bases of the junction unmatched. Looked up from germline, CDR1 is SGHVS and CDR2 is FQNEAQ. The CDR3 nucleotides read TGTGCCAGCAGCTTACAGGGGGATCAGCCCCAGCATTTT. Its protein product is CASSLQGDQPQHF.

The CDR3: CASRPGTTPTEAFF. DNA for the CDR3: TGTGCCAGCAGACCGGGTACAACACCCACTGAAGCTTTCTTT. This chain links TRBV6-6 with TRBJ1-1; D not resolved. The V end lost 6 bases, the J end lost 4 bases, and 15 bases lay between the germline ends. The germline CDR1 and CDR2 sequences are MNHNY and SVGAGI (reference sequence). The CDR3 runs to 14 residues.

This clone was detected only once. The V and J genes are TRBV19 and TRBJ2-7, with 7 bases matching TRBD2. The CDR3 is 15 amino acids. Germline assignment: CDR1 LNHDA and CDR2 SQIVND (reference sequence). Germline trimming cut 3 bases from V and 3 bases from J; bases unmatched to any gene: 8. CDR3 bases: TGTGCCAGTAGTATCAGGCAAGCGGGGTTCTACGAGCAGTACTTC. Amino acids: CASSIRQAGFYEQYF.

V gene TRBV30 combines with J gene TRBJ2-5; a weak D match, TRBD1 (7 bases). Trimming removed 3 bases from V and 1 base from J, with 15 bases in between. The CDR3 contains 15 residues. Per germline, CDR1 GTSNPN and CDR2 SVGIG (reference sequence). This CDR3 is CAWRPAGQLQETQYF. DNA for the CDR3: TGTGCCTGGAGGCCGGCGGGACAGCTCCAAGAGACCCAGTACTTC.

About this clone: This specimen includes other DNA sequences encoding the same CDR3. This sequence joins TRBV18 and TRBJ1-2, with TRBD1 as a possible D gene (6 bases). The CDR3 is 14 residues long. Germline lookup yields CDR1 KGHSH and CDR2 LQKENI. Between the trimmed V and J ends, which lost 1 base and 2 bases, there was a span of 8 bases. The CDR3 bases are TGTGCCAGCTCACCACAGGGGGTAAACTATGGCTACACCTTC. It is translated as CASSPQGVNYGYTF.

The chain links TRBV28 to TRBJ1-4, with D unresolved. CDR1 is MDHEN and CDR2 is SYDVKM in the germline V gene. CDR3 size: 13 residues. The V end lost 6 bases, the J end lost 3 bases, and 8 bases lay between the germline ends. The CDR3 region is CASRRAANEKLFF. DNA of the CDR3: TGTGCCAGCAGACGGGCCGCTAATGAAAAACTGTTTTTT.

The J gene is TRBJ1-1, the V gene TRBV19; D gene unclear. CDR1 is LNHDA and CDR2 is SQIVND in the germline V gene (reference sequence). Between the trimmed V and J ends, which lost 9 bases and 0 bases, there was a span of 17 bases. This CDR3 has 15 amino acids. In nucleotides, the CDR3 is TGTGCCAGCCGGCACCTAAGTCCTCTGAACACTGAAGCTTTCTTT. Its protein product is CASRHLSPLNTEAFF.

J is TRBJ2-3 and V is TRBV2, with a weak D call TRBD2 (9 bases). This CDR3 has 15 residues. Germline lookup yields CDR1 SNHLY and CDR2 FYNNEI. V lost 6 bases and J lost 4, with 17 bases in between. In DNA, the CDR3 is TGTGCCAGCAGCCCAGGGGGCGGGAGGGCAGATACGCAGTATTTT. This codes for CASSPGGGRADTQYF.